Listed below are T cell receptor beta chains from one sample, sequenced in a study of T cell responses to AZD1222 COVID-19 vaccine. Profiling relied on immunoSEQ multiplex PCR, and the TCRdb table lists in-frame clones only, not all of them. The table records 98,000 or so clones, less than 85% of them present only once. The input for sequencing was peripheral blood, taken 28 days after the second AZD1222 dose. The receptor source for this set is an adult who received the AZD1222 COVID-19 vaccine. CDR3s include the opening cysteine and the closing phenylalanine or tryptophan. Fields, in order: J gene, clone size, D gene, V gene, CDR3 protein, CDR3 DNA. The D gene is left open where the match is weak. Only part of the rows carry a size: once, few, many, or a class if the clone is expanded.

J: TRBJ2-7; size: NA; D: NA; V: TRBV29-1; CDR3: CSYRDAHEQYF; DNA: TGCAGTTACAGGGATGCCCACGAGCAGTACTTC
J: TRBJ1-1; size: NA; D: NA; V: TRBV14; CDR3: CASSHPGTEAFF; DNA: TGTGCCAGCAGCCATCCTGGCACTGAAGCTTTCTTT
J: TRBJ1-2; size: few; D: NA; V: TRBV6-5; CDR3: CASRGEGVSHGYTF; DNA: TGTGCCAGCAGGGGGGAGGGGGTCTCCCATGGCTACACCTTC
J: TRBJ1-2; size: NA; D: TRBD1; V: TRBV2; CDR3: CASVRDRETYGYTF; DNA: TGTGCCAGCGTCCGGGACAGGGAGACCTATGGCTACACCTTC
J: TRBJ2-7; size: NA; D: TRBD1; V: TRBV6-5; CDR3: CASSYRDRGPYEQYF; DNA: TGTGCCAGCAGTTACAGGGACAGGGGCCCCTACGAGCAGTACTTC
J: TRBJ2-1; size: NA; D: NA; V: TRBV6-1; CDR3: CASSRPYNEQFF; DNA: TGTGCCAGCTCAAGACCCTACAATGAGCAGTTCTTC
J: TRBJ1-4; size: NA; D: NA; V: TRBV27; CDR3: CASSRIGEKLFF; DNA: TGTGCCAGCAGTCGCATTGGTGAAAAACTGTTTTTT
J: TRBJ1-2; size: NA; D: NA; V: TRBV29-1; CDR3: CSVEGGINRGYTF; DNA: TGCAGCGTTGAGGGGGGAATCAATCGGGGCTACACCTTC
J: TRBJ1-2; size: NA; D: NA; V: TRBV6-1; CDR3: CASSDGGFGYTF; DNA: TGTGCCAGCAGTGATGGGGGGTTTGGCTACACCTTC
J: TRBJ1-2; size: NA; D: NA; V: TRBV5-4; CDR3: CASSLVGQVGYTF; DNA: TGTGCCAGCAGCTTAGTGGGGCAGGTTGGCTACACCTTC
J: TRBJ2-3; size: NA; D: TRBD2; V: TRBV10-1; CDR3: CASSGLAGLTDTQYF; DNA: TGCGCCAGCAGTGGACTAGCGGGACTCACAGATACGCAGTATTTT
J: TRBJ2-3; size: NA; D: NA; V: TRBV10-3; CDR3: CAISELDTQYF; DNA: TGTGCCATCAGTGAGCTAGATACGCAGTATTTT
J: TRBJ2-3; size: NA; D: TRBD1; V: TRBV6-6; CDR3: CASSSQGTDTQYF; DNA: TGTGCCAGCAGTTCACAGGGGACAGATACGCAGTATTTT
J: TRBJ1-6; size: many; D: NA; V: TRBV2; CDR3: CASSEAGRGVSYNSPLHF; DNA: TGTGCCAGCAGTGAAGCGGGCCGGGGGGTCTCCTATAATTCACCCCTCCACTTT
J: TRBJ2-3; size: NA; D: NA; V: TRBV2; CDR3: CASSEQGYTDTQYF; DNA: TGTGCCAGCAGTGAACAGGGCTACACAGATACGCAGTATTTT
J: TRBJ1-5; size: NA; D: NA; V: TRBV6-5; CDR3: CASKNGAGRGQPQHF; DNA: TGTGCCAGCAAAAATGGGGCAGGTAGGGGTCAGCCCCAGCATTTT
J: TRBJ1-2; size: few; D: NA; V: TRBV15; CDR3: CATSATNYGYTF; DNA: TGTGCCACCAGCGCAACTAACTATGGCTACACCTTC
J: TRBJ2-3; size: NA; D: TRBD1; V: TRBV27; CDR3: CASSWGFTGGSTSTDTQYF; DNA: TGTGCCAGCAGTTGGGGCTTTACAGGGGGCTCCACTAGCACAGATACGCAGTATTTT
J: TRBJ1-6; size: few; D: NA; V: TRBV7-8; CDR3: CASSLGTGLSPLHF; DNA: TGTGCCAGCAGCCTGGGGACGGGTTTATCACCCCTCCACTTT
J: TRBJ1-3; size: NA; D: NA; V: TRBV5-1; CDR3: CASSDGALGNTIYF; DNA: TGCGCCAGCAGCGACGGGGCTCTGGGAAACACCATATATTTT
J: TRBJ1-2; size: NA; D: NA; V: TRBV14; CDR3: CASSQDVGEIRSNGGYTF; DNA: TGTGCCAGCAGCCAAGATGTCGGGGAAATACGCTCTAACGGTGGCTACACCTTC
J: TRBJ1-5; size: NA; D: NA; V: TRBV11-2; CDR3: CASSSDSSGLRDHQPQHF; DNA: TGTGCCAGCAGCTCGGATTCGTCCGGACTACGGGATCATCAGCCCCAGCATTTT
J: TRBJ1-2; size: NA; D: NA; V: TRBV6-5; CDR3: CASSYGQLYGYTF; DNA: TGTGCCAGCAGTTACGGGCAGCTCTATGGCTACACCTTC
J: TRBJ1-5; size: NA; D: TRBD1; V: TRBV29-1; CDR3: CSVERDSTGPQHF; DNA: TGCAGCGTTGAAAGGGACAGTACAGGGCCCCAGCATTTT
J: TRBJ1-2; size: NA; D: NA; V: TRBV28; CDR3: CALAGANYGYTF; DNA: TGTGCCCTAGCCGGGGCTAACTATGGCTACACCTTC
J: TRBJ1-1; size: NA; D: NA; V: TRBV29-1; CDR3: CSVVGGVNTEAFF; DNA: TGCAGCGTTGTTGGGGGGGTGAACACTGAAGCTTTCTTT